The 21 T cell receptor beta chains below were found in one sample sequenced in a study of CD8 T cells in Susac syndrome. An amount of RNA that ranged from 0.5 to 1 ug was reverse transcribed with random hexamers. TCRdb fed the immunoSEQ multiplex PCR reads into MiXCR, producing one record per CDR3 protein. Among under 200,000 distinct CDR3 sequences listed, over 75% were seen once. Material for sequencing was CD4+ T cells from PBMCs. These receptors were obtained from a human donor with Susac syndrome.

The gene calls are TRBV12-3 or TRBV12-4 and TRBJ2-7; no clear D gene. The CDR3 has 15 amino acids. The V end was cut by 1 base, the J end by 0 bases, with 10 bases between. The CDR3 DNA follows: TGTGCCAGCAGTTTAGGGCACTCCAGCTCCTACGAGCAGTACTTC. Translation: CASSLGHSSSYEQYF.

The chain has TRBV20-1 and TRBJ2-1; D is ambiguous. Looked up from germline, CDR1 is DFQATT and CDR2 is SNEGSKA (reference sequence). The CDR3 is 15 residues long. Trimming removed 6 bases from V and 7 bases from J, with 22 bases in between. For the CDR3, the DNA is TGCAGTGCAGGAGCGAATCACAAGGGTGGGAATGAGCAGTTCTTC. It is translated as CSAGANHKGGNEQFF.

The V and J genes are TRBV5-1 and TRBJ1-4, with 9 bases fitting TRBD1. With 5 bases clipped from V and 8 bases from J, the junction kept 7 bases outside the gene matches. Germline V gene data show CDR1 as SGHRS and CDR2 as YFSETQ. The CDR3 runs 14 residues. The DNA for the CDR3 is TGCGCCAGCAGGCCCGGGACAGGGCGGGAAAAACTGTTTTTT. Translation gives CASRPGTGREKLFF.

This rearrangement joins TRBV19 to TRBJ1-4; D uncertain. CDR3 length: 15 amino acids. Trimming left V 5 bases short and J 5 bases short, with 15 bases between. Germline V gene lookup returns CDR1 LNHDA and CDR2 SQIVND (reference sequence). The CDR3 protein is CASSPIEGGNEKLFF. The CDR3 DNA is TGTGCCAGTAGTCCCATTGAGGGAGGAAATGAAAAACTGTTTTTT.

This rearrangement joins TRBV24-1 to TRBJ2-3, with 8 bases identical to TRBD2. J was trimmed by 7 bases and V by 2 bases; bases with no gene match: 7. The CDR3 runs 15 residues. CDR1 and CDR2 (germline): KGHDR, SFDVKD. The CDR3 is CATSDSRGGVNTQYF. In DNA form, the CDR3 reads TGTGCCACCAGTGATTCACGGGGGGGTGTGAATACGCAGTATTTT.

The chain links TRBV3-1 to TRBJ2-5; TRBD2 might be the D (5 bases). This CDR3 spans 15 amino acids. V lost 1 base to trimming and J lost 5 bases, with 14 bases between them. Germline V gene sequence: CDR1 LGHDT, CDR2 YNNKEL (reference sequence). CDR3 region: CASSQVGGGRETQYF. The CDR3 DNA is TGTGCCAGCAGCCAAGTAGGAGGCGGCCGGGAGACCCAGTACTTC.

The chain employs TRBV4-2 and TRBJ2-2, with TRBD1 identical over 7 bases. V dropped 4 bases and J dropped 9; count of bases not matched to a gene: 11. The CDR3 has 15 residues. Per germline, CDR1 LGHNA and CDR2 YNFKEQ. The CDR3 spells CASSPRQGEERELFF. CDR3 nucleotides: TGTGCCAGCAGCCCGAGACAGGGTGAAGAACGGGAGCTGTTTTTT.

The rearrangement uses TRBV4-2 and TRBJ1-2; the match to TRBD1 covers 8 bases. Germline CDR1 LGHNA, CDR2 YNFKEQ. Trimming cost V 1 base and J 3 bases; bases outside gene matches: 7. The CDR3 length is 16 residues. CDR3 DNA: TGTGCCAGCAGCCAAGCCCCCAGGGGGCAGGACTATGGCTACACCTTC. Protein sequence: CASSQAPRGQDYGYTF.

The chain employs TRBV20-1 and TRBJ2-7; D is undetermined. Deletions cut 2 bases from V and 3 bases from J, with 11 bases between. The length of the CDR3 is 13 residues. The germline CDR1 and CDR2 sequences are DFQATT and SNEGSKA (reference sequence). The CDR3 DNA follows: TGCAGTGCTAGAAGCCCGAACCACTACGAGCAGTACTTC. Residues: CSARSPNHYEQYF.

V gene TRBV30 combines with J gene TRBJ2-6; D is possibly TRBD1 or TRBD2 (5 bases each). Germline V gene sequence: CDR1 GTSNPN, CDR2 SVGIG (reference sequence). V gave up 8 bases and J gave up 0 bases, with 8 bases separating them. The CDR3 runs 13 residues. The CDR3 DNA reads as TGTGCCACCGGGACCTCTGGGGCCAACGTCCTGACTTTC. It codes for CATGTSGANVLTF.

The chain recombines TRBV15 with TRBJ2-2, with 7 bases matching TRBD2. This CDR3 spans 14 amino acids. Germline trimming cut 1 base from V and 4 bases from J; bases unmatched to any gene: 0. Germline loops: CDR1 LNHNV, CDR2 YYDKDF (reference sequence). The CDR3 reads CATSRGGGTGELFF. The DNA of the CDR3 is TGTGCCACCAGCAGAGGGGGGGGCACCGGGGAGCTGTTTTTT.

J is TRBJ2-3 and V is TRBV18, with 9 nucleotides matching TRBD2. Germline V gene lookup returns CDR1 KGHSH and CDR2 LQKENI. Germline trimming cut 4 bases from V and 4 bases from J; bases unmatched to any gene: 3. CDR3 size: 14 residues. The DNA for the CDR3 is TGTGCCAGCTCACGAGCGGGAGGCCCAGATACGCAGTATTTT. Encoded protein: CASSRAGGPDTQYF.

This rearrangement joins TRBV7-8 to TRBJ2-7, with TRBD1 matching 10 bases. V dropped 4 bases and J dropped 7; count of bases not matched to a gene: 7. Germline V gives CDR1 SGHVS, CDR2 FQNEAQ. This CDR3 contains 14 residues. Written as DNA, the CDR3 is TGTGCCAGCAGCTGGAGGAGGACAGGGGGTGAGCAGTACTTC. As protein: CASSWRRTGGEQYF.

This clonotype was seen a single time. This rearrangement joins TRBV9 to TRBJ2-2; D unresolved. In germline, CDR1 is SGDLS, CDR2 YYNGEE. The CDR3 extends over 15 amino acids. Trimming removed 0 bases from V and 5 bases from J, with 11 bases in between. The CDR3 is CASSVAPQETGELFF. CDR3 DNA: TGTGCCAGCAGCGTAGCTCCGCAGGAGACCGGGGAGCTGTTTTTT.

The rearrangement links TRBV27 to TRBJ2-1; 10 bases are shared with TRBD2. The length of the CDR3 is 15 residues. Germline V gives CDR1 MNHEY, CDR2 SMNVEV (reference sequence). The V gene end was trimmed by 1 base and the J gene end by 5 bases; junction bases not matched to a gene: 2. Written as DNA, the CDR3 is TGTGCCAGCAGTTTATGGACTAGCGGCAACAATGAGCAGTTCTTC. Protein: CASSLWTSGNNEQFF.

This sequence joins TRBV21-1 and TRBJ2-7; TRBD1 is the table's D call and was not checked against the DNA. TRBV21-1 is noted as a pseudogene. CDR3 size: 16 residues. The CDR3 DNA reads TGTGCCAGCAGCAGCGCCCCAACAGGTTTGCCCTACGAGCAGTACTTC. The encoded protein is CASSSAPTGLPYEQYF.

The chain has TRBV5-6 and TRBJ1-2; 10 bases align to TRBD1. J was trimmed by 4 bases and V by 1 base; bases with no gene match: 7. CDR1 SGHDT and CDR2 YYEEEE come from the germline V gene. The CDR3 covers 16 residues. In nucleotides, the CDR3 is TGTGCCAGCAGCTTGTGGGGGACAGGGGACTCCTATGGCTACACCTTC. Encoded protein: CASSLWGTGDSYGYTF.

J is TRBJ2-7 and V is TRBV24-1, with D perhaps given as TRBD1 or TRBD2 (6 bases each). The CDR3 contains 13 residues. Trimming removed 5 bases at V and 5 bases at J, with 12 bases between. CDR1 and CDR2 (germline): KGHDR, SFDVKD. The CDR3 is CATSVAGEDEQYF. The CDR3 bases are TGTGCCACCAGTGTCGCAGGGGAGGACGAGCAGTACTTC.

This clonotype has a handful of counts. The chain recombines TRBV6-1 with TRBJ2-7; the D is unclear. Per the germline V gene, CDR1 is MNHNS and CDR2 is SASEGT. V lost 6 bases and J 3 bases, leaving 3 bases between the germline ends. The CDR3 consists of 10 residues. The CDR3 bases are TGTGCCAGCAGGAACTACGAGCAGTACTTC. Its translation is CASRNYEQYF.

This chain links TRBV4-2 with TRBJ2-1, with 8 bases matching TRBD2. The CDR3 is 16 residues long. The germline CDR1 and CDR2 sequences are LGHNA and YNFKEQ. Losses at the gene ends were 0 bases for V and 4 bases for J; bases not matched to a gene: 5. CDR3 sequence reads: CASSQDISGAYNEQFF. CDR3 nucleotides: TGTGCCAGCAGCCAAGACATTAGCGGGGCGTACAATGAGCAGTTCTTC.

This sequence joins TRBV4-1 and TRBJ2-5; a possible D gene is TRBD2 (6 bases). V dropped 2 bases and J dropped 5 bases, with 18 bases sitting between them. The CDR3 spans 16 residues. From germline, CDR1 is MGHRA and CDR2 YSYEKL. The CDR3 here is CASSQNNYGTQETQYF. In DNA form, the CDR3 reads TGCGCCAGCAGCCAAAACAACTACGGGACTCAGGAGACCCAGTACTTC.